These 22 T cell receptor beta chains share one sample of origin, sequenced in a study of T-cell memory formation after mild COVID-19. TCRdb reprocessed the 5' RACE reads via MiXCR and lists one record per CDR3 protein. The sample has roughly 260,000 distinct CDR3 sequences; about a sixth are singletons. Sequenced material: PBMCs or a T cell subset sorted from them (not recorded which). The receptors originated from a man younger than 35 who had mild COVID-19 (a few samples of this study predate the infection). Cell type and time point are not known.

This clonotype was recorded a few times. V gene TRBV7-2 combines with J gene TRBJ1-2; D is ambiguous. The CDR3 totals 13 residues. CDR1 is SGHTA, CDR2 FQGNSA, per germline. V was clipped by 5 bases and J by 2 bases, with 9 bases between them. The CDR3 here is CASSPRANYGYTF. Here the CDR3 DNA reads TGTGCCAGCAGCCCCCGGGCAAACTATGGCTACACCTTC.

This clonotype was picked up many times. The chain employs TRBV25-1 and TRBJ1-1; 7 bases fit TRBD1. There are 13 residues in the CDR3. V shed 6 bases, J shed 3 bases, and the junction held 4 bases outside the gene matches. CDR1 is MGHDK and CDR2 is SYGVNS in the germline V gene. The CDR3 DNA sequence: TGTGCCAGCAGGGGACAGCTGGACACTGAAGCTTTCTTT. Protein product: CASRGQLDTEAFF.

This clonotype was counted ten times or more. The chain recombines TRBV5-1 with TRBJ2-4, with 7 positions matching TRBD1. The germline V gene encodes CDR1 SGHRS and CDR2 YFSETQ. The trim removed 5 bases at V and 1 base at J, leaving 6 bases unmatched. The CDR3 extends over 15 amino acids. CDR3 protein: CASRPTGSAKNIQYF. CDR3 DNA: TGCGCCAGCAGACCGACAGGGAGTGCCAAAAACATTCAGTACTTC.

The rearrangement uses TRBV6-5 and TRBJ2-7; 8 positions agree with TRBD2. J gave up 4 bases and V 6 bases, and 5 bases lay outside the gene matches. Per germline, CDR1 MNHEY and CDR2 SVGAGI. The CDR3 covers 13 residues. The CDR3 DNA is TGTGCCAGCAGCCCCCCGGGGGGGTACGAGCAGTACTTC. This sequence encodes CASSPPGGYEQYF.

The sample holds a few counts of this clonotype. J is TRBJ1-5 and V is TRBV4-3; tentative D call: TRBD1 (6 bases). Between the trimmed V and J ends, which lost 0 bases and 9 bases, there was a span of 9 bases. Germline-derived CDR1 and CDR2 are LGHNA and YSLEER. CDR3 length equals 13 residues. In nucleotides, the CDR3 is TGCGCCAGCAGCCAAGATAGGGGGTCGCCCCAGCATTTT. This encodes CASSQDRGSPQHF.

V is TRBV28 and J is TRBJ1-4; TRBD1 agrees at 8 bases. CDR1 is MDHEN and CDR2 is SYDVKM in the germline V gene. J lost 8 bases, V lost 5 bases, and 10 bases had no gene match. The CDR3 runs to 15 residues. The CDR3 is CASSPQDRAGEKLFF. The CDR3 DNA is TGTGCCAGCAGTCCGCAGGACAGGGCTGGCGAAAAACTGTTTTTT.

About this clonotype itself: A much larger clone differs by one base, so this may be a read error. The chain couples TRBV4-1 to TRBJ2-5, with D perhaps matching TRBD2 (6 bases). Germline CDR1 is MGHRA and CDR2 is YSYEKL. This CDR3 is built from 17 residues. CDR3 sequence (DNA): TGCGCCAGCTGCCAAGACACCGGGACTGAGGCTGGGGAGACCCAGTACTTC. Amino acid sequence: CASCQDTGTEAGETQYF.

This clonotype was seen a handful of times. The chain employs TRBV5-5 and TRBJ1-4; 12 bases are a match to TRBD1. Germline V lookup: CDR1 SGHKS, CDR2 YYEKEE (reference sequence). CDR3 length equals 16 residues. V was pared by 3 bases and J by 2 bases, with 2 bases of the junction left unmatched. Here the CDR3 DNA reads TGTGCCAGCAGCTGGGACAGGGGGCGTACTAATGAAAAACTGTTTTTT. Translation gives CASSWDRGRTNEKLFF.

This clonotype turned up a few times. CDR3 region: CASSSDSDNEKLFF. The CDR3 region has the DNA TGCGCCAGCAGCTCGGACAGCGATAATGAAAAACTGTTTTTT. This rearrangement joins TRBV5-1 to TRBJ1-4; D is possibly TRBD1 (6 bases). CDR1 SGHRS and CDR2 YFSETQ come from the germline V gene. The CDR3 has 14 residues. Trimming left V 3 bases short and J 4 bases short, with 10 bases between.

J is TRBJ2-7 and V is TRBV15; D assignment may be TRBD1 or TRBD2 (5 bases each). Germline V CDR1 and CDR2: LNHNV, YYDKDF (reference sequence). The V gene lost 0 bases and the J gene lost 6 bases, with 9 bases spanning the gap. The CDR3 length is 13 residues. CDR3 region: CATSRDPGTEQYF. The CDR3 DNA follows: TGTGCCACCAGCAGAGATCCGGGGACCGAGCAGTACTTC.

DNA for the CDR3: TGTGCCTGGAGTGGGGCGAACACAGATACGCAGTATTTT. This translates into CAWSGANTDTQYF. This chain connects TRBV30 to TRBJ2-3; D remains unclear. The CDR3 sequence is 13 residues long. V was cut by 1 base and J by 2 bases, with 7 bases left in between. The germline gives CDR1 GTSNPN, CDR2 SVGIG (reference sequence). Using reference TRBV30 and TRBJ2-3 for the parts outside the CDR3, the full variable domain is SQTIHQWPATLVQPVGSPLSLECTVEGTSNPNLYWYRQAAGRGLQLLFYSVGIGQISSEVPQNLSASRPQDRQFILSSKKLLLSDSGFYLCAWSGANTDTQYFGPGTRLTVL.

This clonotype was counted only a few times. The CDR3 DNA sequence: TGTGCCAGCAGTCCGCCCTCTCGAGCATACGAGCAGTACGTC. This gives the protein CASSPPSRAYEQYV. This chain connects TRBV2 to TRBJ2-7; no clear D gene. The CDR3 loop spans 14 amino acids. Trimming stripped 5 bases from V and 4 bases from J, with 15 bases between. Germline V gene sequence: CDR1 SNHLY, CDR2 FYNNEI.

V is TRBV9 and J is TRBJ2-6, with unresolved D. With 0 bases removed from V and 4 bases from J, the gap between germline ends came to 8 bases. The germline V gene has CDR1 SGDLS and CDR2 YYNGEE. The CDR3 spans 15 residues. For the CDR3, the DNA is TGTGCCAGCAGCGTAGTCACGAGGGGGGCCAACGTCCTGACTTTC. It codes for CASSVVTRGANVLTF.

In its sample, this clonotype was seen a few times. CDR3 sequence (DNA): TGCGCCAGCAGCAGAAAGACAGAGAACACTGAAGCTTTCTTT. Translation: CASSRKTENTEAFF. The genes are TRBV5-1 and TRBJ1-1; D is possibly TRBD1 (5 bases). This CDR3 spans 14 amino acids. V was clipped by 4 bases and J by 1 base, with 11 bases between them. Germline V gives CDR1 SGHRS, CDR2 YFSETQ. Full variable domain (rest looked up from reference TRBV5-1 and TRBJ1-1): KAGVTQTPRYLIKTRGQQVTLSCSPISGHRSVSWYQQTPGQGLQFLFEYFSETQRNKGNFPGRFSGRQFSNSRSEMNVSTLELGDSALYLCASSRKTENTEAFFGQGTRLTVV.

The chain couples TRBV7-2 to TRBJ2-6; D unclear. The CDR3 is 16 amino acids. Germline V gene data show CDR1 as SGHTA and CDR2 as FQGNSA. Trimming shortened V by 2 bases and J by 2 bases, and 10 bases separated the two germline ends. The CDR3 sequence is CASSLISRPGANVLTF. The CDR3 nucleotides read TGTGCCAGCAGCTTAATCTCACGGCCTGGGGCCAACGTCCTGACTTTC.

The chain combines TRBV5-1 with TRBJ2-1; 7 nucleotides match TRBD1. Germline V CDR1 and CDR2: SGHRS, YFSETQ. V was clipped by 4 bases and J by 5 bases; unmatched bases: 12. CDR3 size: 16 residues. CDR3 region: CASSGGQRSENNEQFF. The CDR3, as DNA: TGCGCCAGCAGCGGGGGACAGCGCAGTGAGAACAATGAGCAGTTCTTC.

This clonotype was found a few times. This chain links TRBV5-1 with TRBJ1-4; a weak D match, TRBD1 (6 bases). V shed 4 bases and J shed 5 bases, with 15 bases lying between them. CDR3 length: 15 residues. Germline assignment: CDR1 SGHRS and CDR2 YFSETQ. Written as DNA, the CDR3 is TGCGCCAGCAGCCAATCTACAGGGCTGAATGAAAAACTGTTTTTT. Its translation is CASSQSTGLNEKLFF.

This clonotype was recorded at least ten times. The chain joins TRBV28 to TRBJ2-5; D remains unclear. The CDR3 spans 13 residues. Germline values: CDR1 MDHEN, CDR2 SYDVKM. Trimming took 8 bases from V and 4 from J, leaving 14 bases between them. For the CDR3, the DNA is TGTGCCAGCGGATCTGGCGCCTTAGAGACCCAGTACTTC. Translated, it gives CASGSGALETQYF.

This clonotype was observed a few times. J is TRBJ2-1 and V is TRBV4-2; D might be TRBD2 (5 bases). V lost 3 bases to trimming and J lost 6 bases, with 18 bases between them. CDR1 LGHNA and CDR2 YNFKEQ come from the germline V gene. This CDR3 contains 16 residues. CDR3 loop: CASSHEEDPRVNEQFF. The CDR3 coding sequence is TGTGCCAGCAGCCACGAAGAGGACCCGCGGGTCAATGAGCAGTTCTTC.

This clonotype was seen only a few times. The rearrangement links TRBV7-9 to TRBJ2-5; 9 nucleotides match TRBD2. Trimming cost V 11 bases and J 4 bases; bases outside gene matches: 11. The CDR3 length is 14 residues. CDR1 SEHNR and CDR2 FQNEAQ come from the germline V gene (reference sequence). CDR3 loop: CALPLSGGSETQYF. DNA for the CDR3: TGTGCCTTGCCCCTTAGCGGGGGTTCAGAGACCCAGTACTTC.

This clonotype was found a few times. V gene TRBV5-1 combines with J gene TRBJ2-7, with no clear D. Germline CDR1 SGHRS, CDR2 YFSETQ. The V end was cut by 4 bases, the J end by 3 bases, with 8 bases between. This CDR3 has 12 amino acids. The CDR3 is CASSADFYEQYF. The CDR3 region has the DNA TGCGCCAGCAGCGCCGATTTCTACGAGCAGTACTTC.

This clonotype came up a few times. J is TRBJ2-2 and V is TRBV6-2 or TRBV6-3; D is perhaps TRBD1 or TRBD2 (5 bases each). The ends were cut back, 2 bases at V and 6 bases at J, with 16 bases in the middle. The CDR3 extends over 16 amino acids. The V gene's germline CDR1 is MNHEY and CDR2 SVGEGT. The CDR3 coding sequence is TGTGCCAGCAGTTACGACAGCGGTCCCGTCGCCGGGGAGCTGTTTTTT. This codes for CASSYDSGPVAGELFF.